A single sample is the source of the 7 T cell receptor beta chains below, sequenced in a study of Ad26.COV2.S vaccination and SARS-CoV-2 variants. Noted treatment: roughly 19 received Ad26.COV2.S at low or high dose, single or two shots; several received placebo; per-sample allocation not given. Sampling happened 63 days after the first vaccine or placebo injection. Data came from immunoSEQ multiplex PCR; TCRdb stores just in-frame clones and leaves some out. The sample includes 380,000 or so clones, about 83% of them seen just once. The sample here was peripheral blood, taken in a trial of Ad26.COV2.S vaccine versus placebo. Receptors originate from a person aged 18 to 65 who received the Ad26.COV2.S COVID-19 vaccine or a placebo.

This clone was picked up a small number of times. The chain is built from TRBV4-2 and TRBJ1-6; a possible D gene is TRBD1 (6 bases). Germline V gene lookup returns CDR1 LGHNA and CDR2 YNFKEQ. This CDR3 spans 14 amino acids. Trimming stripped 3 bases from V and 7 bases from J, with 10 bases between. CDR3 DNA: TGTGCCAGCAGCCAGCAGGGGACCAATTCACCCCTCCACTTT. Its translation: CASSQQGTNSPLHF.

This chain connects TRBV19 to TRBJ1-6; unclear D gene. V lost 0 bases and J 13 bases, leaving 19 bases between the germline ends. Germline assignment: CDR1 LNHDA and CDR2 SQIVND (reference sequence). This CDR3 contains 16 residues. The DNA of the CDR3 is TGTGCCAGTAGTATAGAATCCGGGTTCTCCAAGCTGCCCCTCCACTTT. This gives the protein CASSIESGFSKLPLHF. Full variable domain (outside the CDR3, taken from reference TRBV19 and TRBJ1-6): DGGITQSPKYLFRKEGQNVTLSCEQNLNHDAMYWYRQDPGQGLRLIYYSQIVNDFQKGDIAEGYSVSREKKESFPLTVTSAQKNPTAFYLCASSIESGFSKLPLHFGNGTRLTVT.

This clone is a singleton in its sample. Here the CDR3 DNA reads TGTGCCAGCTCACCAAGAGTCCAGGGCTTCAACTATGGCTACACCTTC. Translating gives CASSPRVQGFNYGYTF. The V call is TRBV18, the J call TRBJ1-2; a weak D match, TRBD1 (5 bases). The CDR3 sequence is 16 residues long. V gave up 2 bases and J gave up 2 bases, with 15 bases separating them. CDR1 is KGHSH, CDR2 LQKENI, per germline.

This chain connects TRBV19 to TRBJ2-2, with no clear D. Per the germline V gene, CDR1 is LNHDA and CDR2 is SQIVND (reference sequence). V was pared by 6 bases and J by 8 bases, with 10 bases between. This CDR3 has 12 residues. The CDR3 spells CASRDLPGELFF. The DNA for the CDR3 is TGTGCCAGTAGGGATCTTCCTGGGGAGCTGTTTTTT. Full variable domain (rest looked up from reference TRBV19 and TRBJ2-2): DGGITQSPKYLFRKEGQNVTLSCEQNLNHDAMYWYRQDPGQGLRLIYYSQIVNDFQKGDIAEGYSVSREKKESFPLTVTSAQKNPTAFYLCASRDLPGELFFGEGSRLTVL.

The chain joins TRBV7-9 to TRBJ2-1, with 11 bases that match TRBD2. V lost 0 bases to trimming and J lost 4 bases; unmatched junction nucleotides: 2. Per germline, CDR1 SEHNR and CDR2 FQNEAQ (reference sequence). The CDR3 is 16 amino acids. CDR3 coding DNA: TGTGCCAGCAGCTTAGCGGGACTAGCGGCTTACAATGAGCAGTTCTTC. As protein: CASSLAGLAAYNEQFF.

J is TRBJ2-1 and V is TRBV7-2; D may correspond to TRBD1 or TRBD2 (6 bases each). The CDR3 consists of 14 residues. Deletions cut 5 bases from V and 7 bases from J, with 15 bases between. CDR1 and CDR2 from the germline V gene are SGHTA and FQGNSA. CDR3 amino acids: CASSRSGAGNEQFF. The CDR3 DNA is TGTGCCAGCAGCCGCTCGGGGGCAGGGAATGAGCAGTTCTTC.

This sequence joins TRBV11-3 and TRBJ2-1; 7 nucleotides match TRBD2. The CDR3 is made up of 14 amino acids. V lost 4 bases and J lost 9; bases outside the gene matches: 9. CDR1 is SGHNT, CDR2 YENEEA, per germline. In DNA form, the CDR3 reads TGTGCCAGCAGCTCCCCTGGCGGGAGCTCTGAGCAGTTCTTC. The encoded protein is CASSSPGGSSEQFF.